Below are 3 T cell receptor beta chains sequenced from a single sample in a study of radiotherapy plus CTLA-4 blockade in lung cancer. Generated by immunoSEQ multiplex PCR, the TCRdb table keeps only in-frame clones and is missing some. The table records about 80,000 clones, about four fifths of them present only once. The material sequenced was peripheral blood, taken from a patient treated with radiotherapy plus ipilimumab. The receptor set was obtained from a human donor with non-small cell lung cancer whose response to radiotherapy plus ipilimumab could not be evaluated. Some clones in this sample may be carry-over from other donors' samples.

This rearrangement joins TRBV11-2 to TRBJ2-5, with 7 bases aligning to TRBD1. Germline CDR1 reads SGHAT; CDR2 reads FQNNGV. This CDR3 has 14 residues. V trimming: 5 bases; J trimming: 11 bases; junction bases outside the gene matches: 14. The CDR3 coding sequence is TGTGCCAGCAGCGCTTCGGACAGGCCACTCGGGCAGTACTTC. Residues: CASSASDRPLGQYF. Together with reference TRBV11-2 and TRBJ2-5, the CDR3 gives the full variable domain: EAGVAQSPRYKIIEKRQSVAFWCNPISGHATLYWYQQILGQGPKLLIQFQNNGVVDDSQLPKDRFSAERLKGVDSTLKIQPAKLEDSAVYLCASSASDRPLGQYFGPGTRLLVL.

In its sample, this clone was seen a few times. This chain joins TRBV29-1 and TRBJ2-7; 11 bases agree with TRBD2. The CDR3 loop spans 15 amino acids. V shed 4 bases and J 2 bases; nucleotides not matched to a gene: 7. Looked up from germline, CDR1 is SQVTM and CDR2 is ANQGSEA. The chain's CDR3 is CSVAASGGTTYEQYF. The CDR3 DNA reads as TGCAGCGTTGCGGCTAGCGGGGGGACTACCTACGAGCAGTACTTC.

There are a few counts of this clone. One end of the junction varies from germline; a read error may be responsible. This sequence joins TRBV4-1 and TRBJ1-4; TRBD1 agrees at 7 bases. The CDR3 has 15 amino acids. The germline V gene has CDR1 MGHRA and CDR2 YSYEKL. CDR3 nucleotides: TGTGCCAGCAGCCAAGCCGGGACAGCACCTGAAAAACTGTTTTTT. Protein product: CASSQAGTAPEKLFF.